This T cell receptor beta chain came from a study of spatial heterogeneity in lung cancer (dated by TCRdb to about 2019). About the investigation overall: Beta-chain transcripts were consistently detected in greater numbers than alpha-chain transcripts, which likely reflected higher beta-chain transcript abundance. In tumor regions, TCR transcript counts showed a strong correlation with a T cell transcriptional module score from matched bulk RNA-seq. In the raw uncorrected reads, each unique combination of TCR and UMI appeared more than ten times on average. The study quantitatively compared TCR alpha and beta repertoires across multiple tumor regions, matched nontumor lung and blood in non-small cell lung cancer. Nonsynonymous mutation counts, determined by whole-exome sequencing of tumor tissue, were related to features of the TCR repertoire. At surgery, both alpha and beta chains were TCR-sequenced in roughly 200 tumor regions, fewer than 85 matched nontumor lung samples and around 50 PBMC samples. Results and caveats for the whole study, not just this receptor: Estimated TCR-seq coverage of tumor T cells was only around 6.7% for alpha chains and roughly 13% for beta chains. Confirming at a functional level the hypothesis that regional TCRs recognize regional mutations was considered to require additional single-cell paired TCR alpha and beta sequencing. Counts of ubiquitous and regional expanded TCRs correlated with counts of ubiquitous and regional nonsynonymous mutations, respectively. The tumor nonsynonymous mutation count correlated with the number of expanded alpha and beta TCRs within the tumor.

This clonotype is categorized as medium-sized (0.01 to 0.1%). The clone's antigen remains unknown. Base qualities are not recorded, but no much larger clone differs from it by a single base. Taken from cysteine to phenylalanine, the CDR3 has 14 residues. CDR3 DNA only is kept here, 42 bases in frame from base 1. Trimming costs V 7 bases and J 0 bases, and their ends lie 12 bases apart. The time point label, as the study defines it: sample taken at primary tumor resection. Donors were some 67 patients with early-stage, untreated non-small cell lung cancer from the lung TRACERx cohort. TCR sequencing used whole RNA extracted from tumor and nontumor lung tissue, or from cryopreserved PBMC samples, without cell sorting. Patients were selected for TCR sequencing only if sufficient RNA was available from at least two tumor regions. Before selection, tumor and adjacent nontumor lung specimens were reviewed by a lung pathologist.

The method was 5' RACE. Sequencing was performed on a NextSeq 500. In the TCR library protocol, a unique molecular identifier was attached to each TCR cDNA molecule so that PCR and sequencing errors could be corrected. The study's processing was this. TCR identification, UMI-based error correction and CDR3 extraction were performed with Decombinator tools. Expanded TCRs were defined as those above a frequency of 2 per 1,000, corresponding to the top 1% of the tumor frequency distribution. Expanded tumor TCRs were classed as regional if statistically deemed absent (corrected P<0.05) from at least one tumor region, otherwise ubiquitous. Rényi diversity was computed with the R vegan package after subsampling each repertoire 100 times to 5,000 TCRs. CDR3 similarity networks were built from amino acid triplet string-kernel similarity, with CDR3s being connected when pairwise similarity was above 0.82. TCRdb's own reprocessing of the public reads used fastp at Q25 and MiXCR and kept productive beta chains. Entries that share a CDR3 protein sequence are merged under the most common genes and DNA. The V and J calls and clone size are TCRdb's, not the authors'. The sample records a few thousand distinct CDR3 sequences, 2.5% to 4% of which are singletons. The ten largest clones take up about 17% of the sample.

The rearrangement joined TRBV23-1 to TRBJ1-1; the D segment could be TRBD1, given 5 matching bases. TRBV23-1 is marked as an open reading frame, function uncertain. This receptor was taken from a male donor with early-stage non-small cell lung cancer. The sample in question was lung tumor tissue, obtained at surgery. The nucleotides read TGCGCCAGCACCTTAAACAGGATGAACACTGAAGCTTTCTTT. Its protein reads: CASTLNRMNTEAFF.